This T cell receptor beta chain was identified in a study of shared clonotypes between healthy human individuals. Tens of thousands of T cell genomes (around 0.2 ug DNA) went into each sorted-subset replicate. The method was immunoSEQ multiplex PCR; TCRdb's version includes in-frame clones alone and lacks a portion of them. The table has over 2 million clones, 85% to 95% seen once. For this clone: Its antigen remains unknown.

The germline gives CDR1 LNHDA, CDR2 SQIVND (reference sequence). CDR3 size: 16 residues. V was pared by 6 bases and J by 4 bases, with 19 bases between. Study findings and constraints: Few donors restricted represented genetic and exposure-history diversity. Naive subsets usually exceeded memory subsets in estimated richness. A reduction in generation probabilities was seen for non-shared clonotypes relative to those shared by all four donors.

The clonotype comes from a young man in good health. The sequencing sample was made of naive CD4+ T cells sorted from blood. The subset denotes: CD45RA+ positively selected. The chain employs TRBV19 and TRBJ2-1, with D perhaps TRBD1 (5 bases). Written as DNA, the CDR3 is TGTGCCAGTAGAGGACACTCGGTTGGTGATTACAATGAGCAGTTCTTC. Amino acid sequence: CASRGHSVGDYNEQFF.